Shown below are 10 T cell receptor beta chains from a single sample sequenced in a study of PD-1 blockade in classical Hodgkin lymphoma. TCRdb's table, derived via immunoSEQ multiplex PCR, lists solely in-frame clones and lacks some. The sample has about 20,000 clones, approximately 82% seen once; the top ten hold approximately 1.2%. Time point reported: newly diagnosed, previously untreated cHL patient sample. It was by magnetic negative selection that CD4+ T cells were purified from thawed PBMCs. The sequenced sample was CD4+ T cells from blood. The receptors here all came from a human donor with classical Hodgkin lymphoma.

The V gene is TRBV2, the J gene TRBJ1-4; possible D gene TRBD1, 5 bases. Per the germline V gene, CDR1 is SNHLY and CDR2 is FYNNEI. There are 14 residues in the CDR3. V gave up 5 bases and J gave up 0 bases, with 7 bases separating them. CDR3 nucleotide sequence: TGTGCCAGCAGTTTACAGGCAACTAATGAAAAACTGTTTTTT. This gives the protein CASSLQATNEKLFF.

This chain links TRBV7-9 with TRBJ2-2; TRBD1 agrees at 10 bases. CDR1 and CDR2 from the germline V gene are SEHNR and FQNEAQ (reference sequence). The CDR3 is 14 amino acids. Germline trimming cut 3 bases from V and 5 bases from J; bases unmatched to any gene: 0. CDR3 sequence: CASSLGQGTGELFF. The CDR3 region has the DNA TGTGCCAGCAGCTTGGGACAGGGGACCGGGGAGCTGTTTTTT. Variable domain in full (rest from reference TRBV7-9 and TRBJ2-2): DTGVSQNPRHKITKRGQNVTFRCDPISEHNRLYWYRQTLGQGPEFLTYFQNEAQLEKSRLLSDRFSAERPKGSFSTLEIQRTEQGDSAMYLCASSLGQGTGELFFGEGSRLTVL.

The genes are TRBV7-3 and TRBJ2-1; 9 nucleotides match TRBD2. This CDR3 is 16 amino acids long. V lost 5 bases to trimming and J lost 2 bases; unmatched junction nucleotides: 7. CDR1 and CDR2 from the germline V gene are SGHTA and FQGTGA. CDR3 DNA: TGTGCCAGCAGCACGACTAGCGGAGCAGCCTACAATGAGCAGTTCTTC. Its protein product is CASSTTSGAAYNEQFF.

The chain links TRBV11-3 to TRBJ2-3; no clear D. Trimming cost V 2 bases and J 1 base, with 10 bases left between them. The CDR3 extends over 15 amino acids. Germline loops: CDR1 SGHNT, CDR2 YENEEA. This CDR3 reads CASSLSPMGTDTQYF. The CDR3 DNA reads TGTGCCAGCAGCTTATCCCCCATGGGCACAGATACGCAGTATTTT.

This clone was observed once. V and J are TRBV5-1 and TRBJ1-1; D call uncertain. Germline-derived CDR1 and CDR2 are SGHRS and YFSETQ. Trimming took 0 bases from V and 0 from J, leaving 12 bases between them. The CDR3 is 16 amino acids. The CDR3 DNA follows: TGCGCCAGCAGCTTGGCGTCCGCGGGGTTGAACACTGAAGCTTTCTTT. Protein product: CASSLASAGLNTEAFF.

This clone was observed a single time. This chain uses TRBV6-1 with TRBJ1-2, with 8 bases fitting TRBD1. The germline CDR1 and CDR2 sequences are MNHNS and SASEGT. This CDR3 comprises 14 residues. V gave up 5 bases and J gave up 6 bases; unmatched junction bases: 8. CDR3 residues: CASSLDTGGNGYTF. The CDR3 bases are TGTGCCAGCAGTTTAGATACAGGGGGAAATGGCTACACCTTC.

V is TRBV11-2 and J is TRBJ2-7; D is unresolved. CDR3 length: 14 amino acids. With 7 bases removed from V and 0 bases from J, the gap between germline ends came to 13 bases. The germline gives CDR1 SGHAT, CDR2 FQNNGV. The CDR3 DNA sequence: TGTGCCAGCACCCTAAGGGTAAGCTCCTACGAGCAGTACTTC. Translation gives CASTLRVSSYEQYF.

The chain combines TRBV29-1 with TRBJ1-2, with 8 bases fitting TRBD1. Trimming took 5 bases from V and 8 from J; bases not matched to a gene: 7. This CDR3 contains 12 residues. Germline V gives CDR1 SQVTM, CDR2 ANQGSEA. The CDR3 region has the DNA TGCAGCGTTTCCAGGGGGCGCGAGGGCTACACCTTC. It encodes CSVSRGREGYTF.

V and J are TRBV4-2 and TRBJ2-5, with 9 nucleotides matching TRBD2. Germline-derived CDR1 and CDR2 are LGHNA and YNFKEQ. The CDR3 extends over 17 amino acids. Losses at the gene ends were 0 bases for V and 4 bases for J; bases not matched to a gene: 9. In DNA form, the CDR3 reads TGTGCCAGCAGCCAAGATGAGGGTAGCGGGAGACTAGAGACCCAGTACTTC. This encodes CASSQDEGSGRLETQYF.

This clone was counted only a few times. V is TRBV6-1 and J is TRBJ1-3; TRBD1 might be the D (5 bases). Per the germline V gene, CDR1 is MNHNS and CDR2 is SASEGT. V was clipped by 4 bases and J by 3 bases, with 13 bases between them. The CDR3 contains 15 residues. The CDR3 DNA follows: TGTGCCAGCAGTGTTGGCAGGGTGGATGGAAACACCATATATTTT. Encoded protein: CASSVGRVDGNTIYF.